In its sample, the clone carrying this T cell receptor beta chain was seen many times. The data belong to a study of blood T cells in healthy people across ages. The second PCR ran about 6 to 11 cycles with a sample-barcoded 5' primer and J-beta primers. Each cDNA molecule was tagged by a template-switch adaptor with 12 random nucleotides. Each CDR3 protein is one row after TCRdb ran MiXCR on the 5' RACE reads. The table has about 1.5 million distinct CDR3 sequences, 35% to 45% seen once; the top ten hold less than 5%. Germline CDR1 SQVTM, CDR2 ANQGSEA. V lost 7 bases, J lost 7 bases, and 8 bases lay in between. CDR3 length equals 10 residues.

Sequencing was carried out using blood. This clonotype was sampled from a woman between 18 and 29 years old in good health. The rearrangement uses TRBV29-1 and TRBJ2-1; D is uncertain. The CDR3 region has the DNA TGCAGCGGCCAAGGAAATGAGCAGTTCTTC. It translates to CSGQGNEQFF.